What follows are 27 T cell receptor beta chains derived from one specimen sequenced in a study of human T cells and chemical hapten exposure. As for time point: patch test 1, 2 weeks after DPC sensitization. Treatment reported: therapeutic diphenylcyclopropenone sensitization with weekly scalp DPC. TCRdb independently ran MiXCR on the RACE reads; one entry per CDR3 protein. The sample includes under 200,000 distinct CDR3 sequences, about 14% seen only once; the top ten take about 1.7%. Source: whole blood, taken in connection with sensitization to the hapten diphenylcyclopropenone (DPC). The source of these receptors is a woman aged 25 to 45 with alopecia areata. Some clones in this sample may be carry-over from other donors' samples.

This chain links TRBV9 with TRBJ2-3, with 10 bases that match TRBD2. The CDR3 totals 16 residues. Germline trimming cut 3 bases from V and 5 bases from J; bases unmatched to any gene: 9. The germline CDR1 and CDR2 sequences are SGDLS and YYNGEE. CDR3 DNA sequence: TGTGCCAGCAGCGCGAGCGGGGGGGCTTTCGGAGATACGCAGTATTTT. It translates to CASSASGGAFGDTQYF.

Many counts were recorded for this clonotype. The rearrangement joins TRBV7-2 to TRBJ1-1; maybe TRBD1 (5 bases). This CDR3 spans 13 amino acids. Per the germline V gene, CDR1 is SGHTA and CDR2 is FQGNSA. Trimming pared 5 bases from V and 5 bases from J, leaving 12 bases between. CDR3 DNA: TGTGCCAGCAGCGGGCAGGGTGGTACTGAAGCTTTCTTT. Translating it yields CASSGQGGTEAFF.

The rearrangement links TRBV10-3 to TRBJ1-1; possibly TRBD1 for D (5 bases). There are 13 residues in the CDR3. Trimming pared 6 bases from V and 5 bases from J, leaving 13 bases between. CDR1 and CDR2 from the germline V gene are ENHRY and SYGVKD. CDR3 region: CAISQREGTEAFF. In DNA form, the CDR3 reads TGTGCCATCAGCCAACGGGAGGGGACTGAAGCTTTCTTT.

The V gene is TRBV7-8, the J gene TRBJ2-5; D unresolved. Germline V CDR1 and CDR2: SGHVS, FQNEAQ. Trimming left V 5 bases short and J 5 bases short, with 15 bases between. The CDR3 covers 14 residues. CDR3 protein: CASSPAGGPETQYF. CDR3 in DNA: TGTGCCAGCAGCCCCGCTGGTGGTCCGGAGACCCAGTACTTC.

The table lists this clonotype with many counts. This chain joins TRBV7-3 and TRBJ2-1; 8 positions agree with TRBD2. Per the germline V gene, CDR1 is SGHTA and CDR2 is FQGTGA. The CDR3 runs 14 residues. With 5 bases clipped from V and 7 bases from J, the junction kept 7 bases outside the gene matches. The CDR3 reads CASSTGGGRNEQFF. CDR3 bases: TGTGCCAGCAGCACCGGCGGGGGGCGGAATGAGCAGTTCTTC. Using reference TRBV7-3 and TRBJ2-1 for the parts outside the CDR3, the full variable domain is GAGVSQTPSNKVTEKGKYVELRCDPISGHTALYWYRQSLGQGPEFLIYFQGTGAADDSGLPNDRFFAVRPEGSVSTLKIQRTERGDSAVYLCASSTGGGRNEQFFGPGTRLTVL.

V is TRBV6-1 and J is TRBJ2-1, with 7 bases matching TRBD1. Germline loops: CDR1 MNHNS, CDR2 SASEGT. This CDR3 spans 15 amino acids. V lost 3 bases, J lost 4 bases, and 6 bases stayed unmatched. The CDR3 is CASSDRDSTYNEQFF. CDR3 DNA: TGTGCCAGCAGTGACCGGGACAGCACTTACAATGAGCAGTTCTTC.

This clonotype has a handful of counts. The chain links TRBV20-1 to TRBJ2-5; 7 nucleotides align to TRBD2. The junction had 18 bases not matched to a gene; V was cut back by 6 bases and J by 5 bases. Germline V gene data show CDR1 as DFQATT and CDR2 as SNEGSKA (reference sequence). The CDR3 covers 16 residues. CDR3 DNA sequence: TGCAGTGCCAGCGGGGACCCCTTTAGGAGTTATGAGACCCAGTACTTC. Its protein product is CSASGDPFRSYETQYF.

With regard to this clonotype: One base away lies a much larger clone, so this may be a sequencing read error. This chain links TRBV5-5 with TRBJ2-1; TRBD1 might be the D (5 bases). Germline CDR1 and CDR2: SGHKS and YYEKEE (reference sequence). There are 13 residues in the CDR3. CDR3 region: CVSDRPGYGEQFF. The CDR3, as DNA: TGTGTCAGTGACAGACCCGGCTACGGTGAGCAGTTCTTC.

This clonotype appeared many times. The chain is built from TRBV20-1 and TRBJ2-7, with D perhaps TRBD1 (5 bases). Trimming removed 2 bases from V and 0 bases from J, with 17 bases in between. Germline V gene sequence: CDR1 DFQATT, CDR2 SNEGSKA (reference sequence). The CDR3 has 16 residues. This CDR3 reads CSARMAGSLNSYEQYF. The CDR3 nucleotides read TGCAGTGCTAGAATGGCAGGGTCGCTCAACTCCTACGAGCAGTACTTC.

This clonotype has a count of ten or more. The J gene is TRBJ2-3, the V gene TRBV9; D gene unclear. Germline CDR1 is SGDLS and CDR2 is YYNGEE. This CDR3 comprises 15 residues. Trimming took 0 bases from V and 2 from J, leaving 10 bases between them. CDR3 nucleotides: TGTGCCAGCAGCGTAGATCCGGAAACCACAGATACGCAGTATTTT. Its translation: CASSVDPETTDTQYF.

The chain has TRBV5-1 and TRBJ2-3; no definite D call. V was clipped by 5 bases and J by 0 bases, with 10 bases between them. The CDR3 runs 14 residues. The germline V gene encodes CDR1 SGHRS and CDR2 YFSETQ. The CDR3 bases are TGCGCCAGCAGTAACGACCTAAGCACAGATACGCAGTATTTT. Its translation is CASSNDLSTDTQYF.

This chain connects TRBV3-1 to TRBJ1-5; D remains unclear. V was trimmed by 0 bases and J by 2 bases, leaving 11 bases between them. In germline, CDR1 is LGHDT, CDR2 YNNKEL (reference sequence). The CDR3 extends over 16 amino acids. The CDR3 spells CASSQEAGRGNQPQHF. The CDR3 DNA reads as TGTGCCAGCAGCCAAGAGGCCGGCCGGGGCAATCAGCCCCAGCATTTT.

This clonotype was counted ten times or more. This chain joins TRBV28 and TRBJ2-1; a possible D gene is TRBD1 (5 bases). Trimming removed 7 bases from V and 6 bases from J, with 16 bases in between. The CDR3 consists of 14 residues. CDR1 is MDHEN, CDR2 SYDVKM, per germline. As DNA, the CDR3 is TGTGCCAGCACTTCGACAGTTGTTGGCAATGAGCAGTTCTTC. It codes for CASTSTVVGNEQFF. The variable domain in full, completed from reference TRBV28 and TRBJ2-1, reads DVKVTQSSRYLVKRTGEKVFLECVQDMDHENMFWYRQDPGLGLRLIYFSYDVKMKEKGDIPEGYSVSREKKERFSLILESASTNQTSMYLCASTSTVVGNEQFFGPGTRLTVL.

This clonotype was found many times. The rearrangement joins TRBV3-1 to TRBJ1-5; D is uncertain. This CDR3 spans 15 amino acids. Germline lookup yields CDR1 LGHDT and CDR2 YNNKEL (reference sequence). V was trimmed by 1 base and J by 2 bases, leaving 9 bases between them. Written as DNA, the CDR3 is TGTGCCAGCAGCCAAGGAGTCGGGGGCAATCAGCCCCAGCATTTT. Translated, it gives CASSQGVGGNQPQHF. Drawing the rest from reference TRBV3-1 and TRBJ1-5, the complete variable domain is DTAVSQTPKYLVTQMGNDKSIKCEQNLGHDTMYWYKQDSKKFLKIMFSYNNKELIINETVPNRFSPKSPDKAHLNLHINSLELGDSAVYFCASSQGVGGNQPQHFGDGTRLSIL.

This clonotype was found many times. The rearrangement links TRBV20-1 to TRBJ2-3, with 10 bases matching TRBD2. Losses at the gene ends were 2 bases for V and 5 bases for J; bases not matched to a gene: 7. The germline V gene encodes CDR1 DFQATT and CDR2 SNEGSKA (reference sequence). This CDR3 is 15 amino acids long. Here the CDR3 reads CSARPLAGEVDTQYF. The CDR3 coding sequence is TGCAGTGCTAGACCCCTAGCGGGAGAGGTAGATACGCAGTATTTT.

The sample holds many counts of this clonotype. The chain combines TRBV25-1 with TRBJ2-3; D is possibly TRBD2 (6 bases). Trimming removed 6 bases at V and 2 bases at J, with 18 bases between. This CDR3 spans 16 amino acids. Germline values: CDR1 MGHDK, CDR2 SYGVNS. The CDR3 DNA reads as TGTGCCAGCAGCGCCGGCGGAGGGGTCCACACAGATACGCAGTATTTT. Encoded protein: CASSAGGGVHTDTQYF.

This clonotype was detected a few times. The chain is built from TRBV2 and TRBJ2-5; TRBD2 matches 7 bases. Germline CDR1 reads SNHLY; CDR2 reads FYNNEI. Trimming removed 4 bases from V and 2 bases from J; junction bases left unmatched: 7. This CDR3 comprises 15 residues. CDR3 region: CASSVETSYQETQYF. CDR3 bases: TGTGCCAGCAGTGTTGAGACTAGCTATCAAGAGACCCAGTACTTC. Supplemented by reference TRBV2 and TRBJ2-5, the full variable domain reads EPEVTQTPSHQVTQMGQEVILRCVPISNHLYFYWYRQILGQKVEFLVSFYNNEISEKSEIFDDQFSVERPDGSNFTLKIRSTKLEDSAMYFCASSVETSYQETQYFGPGTRLLVL.

This clonotype was detected a few times. V usage is TRBV12-3 or TRBV12-4 and J usage is TRBJ2-1; D ambiguous. Trimming took 6 bases from V and 2 from J, leaving 11 bases between them. The CDR3 extends over 14 amino acids. For the CDR3, the DNA is TGTGCCAGCAGAGAACGCCTTGCCTACAATGAGCAGTTCTTC. Translating it yields CASRERLAYNEQFF.

This chain joins TRBV10-3 and TRBJ1-2, with 7 bases matching TRBD1. Germline CDR1 ENHRY, CDR2 SYGVKD. The trim removed 8 bases at V and 3 bases at J, leaving 3 bases unmatched. CDR3 size: 12 residues. The CDR3 DNA is TGTGCCATCTCCGGGACAGACTATGGCTACACCTTC. It specifies CAISGTDYGYTF.

This clonotype was observed a few times. The rearrangement joins TRBV6-2 or TRBV6-3 to TRBJ2-3; TRBD1 is a possible D gene (6 bases). Looked up from germline, CDR1 is MNHEY and CDR2 is SVGEGT. V dropped 8 bases and J dropped 0 bases, with 9 bases sitting between them. The CDR3 is 13 residues long. The DNA for the CDR3 is TGTGCCAGCGGACAGCCTAGCACAGATACGCAGTATTTT. This translates into CASGQPSTDTQYF.

This clonotype was observed a handful of times. The chain has TRBV20-1 and TRBJ2-5; TRBD1 might be the D (6 bases). Germline V gene lookup returns CDR1 DFQATT and CDR2 SNEGSKA (reference sequence). Trimming removed 0 bases from V and 2 bases from J, with 13 bases in between. The CDR3 spans 15 residues. The CDR3: CSARDGGRGQETQYF. CDR3 nucleotides: TGCAGTGCTAGAGATGGGGGCAGGGGACAAGAGACCCAGTACTTC.

This clonotype was observed a handful of times. This chain joins TRBV5-4 and TRBJ2-1; 13 bases match TRBD2. Germline trimming cut 3 bases from V and 7 bases from J; bases unmatched to any gene: 4. The CDR3 is 15 amino acids. CDR1 is SGHNT and CDR2 is YYREEE in the germline V gene (reference sequence). In DNA, the CDR3 is TGTGCCAGCAGCTGGGAGACTAGCGGGGGGAATGAGCAGTTCTTC. Translated: CASSWETSGGNEQFF.

This clonotype has ten or more counts. The rearrangement joins TRBV29-1 to TRBJ2-1; D is undetermined. This CDR3 contains 11 residues. Germline V gene lookup returns CDR1 SQVTM and CDR2 ANQGSEA. The germline V and J ends were trimmed by 6 bases and 8 bases, with 11 bases remaining between them. CDR3 amino acids: CSVYGMDEQFF. The CDR3 nucleotides read TGCAGCGTCTACGGTATGGATGAGCAGTTCTTC.

This clonotype was counted ten times or more. CDR3 loop: CASSSRALAGGPYEQFF. In DNA, the CDR3 is TGTGCCAGCAGTTCCCGCGCCCTAGCGGGAGGGCCTTATGAGCAGTTCTTC. The chain has TRBV6-5 and TRBJ2-1; TRBD2 matches 12 bases. The CDR3 has 17 residues. The ends lost 4 bases at V and 8 bases at J; junction bases unmatched: 12. From germline, CDR1 is MNHEY and CDR2 SVGAGI.

This clonotype was detected a few times. The CDR3 protein is CAISEKNQEFDEQYF. The CDR3 DNA follows: TGTGCCATCAGTGAGAAAAACCAGGAGTTCGACGAGCAGTACTTC. The chain carries TRBV10-3 and TRBJ2-7; unclear D gene. CDR3 length equals 15 residues. The germline V and J ends were trimmed by 2 bases and 5 bases, with 16 bases remaining between them. Germline V gene lookup returns CDR1 ENHRY and CDR2 SYGVKD.

This clonotype appeared many times. The V and J genes are TRBV5-1 and TRBJ2-7, with 8 bases lining up with TRBD2. V was pared by 3 bases and J by 3 bases, with 8 bases of the junction left unmatched. This CDR3 comprises 15 residues. The germline V gene encodes CDR1 SGHRS and CDR2 YFSETQ. The CDR3 spells CASSSGGIPNYEQYF. The CDR3 DNA follows: TGCGCCAGCAGCTCGGGGGGGATCCCTAACTACGAGCAGTACTTC.

This clonotype was detected only a few times. This chain uses TRBV7-2 with TRBJ2-7; tentatively, D is TRBD2 (5 bases). Per the germline V gene, CDR1 is SGHTA and CDR2 is FQGNSA. Trimming cost V 5 bases and J 4 bases, with 9 bases left between them. The CDR3 runs to 12 residues. The CDR3 coding sequence is TGTGCCAGCAGCCAGACGGGATACGAGCAGTACTTC. This encodes CASSQTGYEQYF.